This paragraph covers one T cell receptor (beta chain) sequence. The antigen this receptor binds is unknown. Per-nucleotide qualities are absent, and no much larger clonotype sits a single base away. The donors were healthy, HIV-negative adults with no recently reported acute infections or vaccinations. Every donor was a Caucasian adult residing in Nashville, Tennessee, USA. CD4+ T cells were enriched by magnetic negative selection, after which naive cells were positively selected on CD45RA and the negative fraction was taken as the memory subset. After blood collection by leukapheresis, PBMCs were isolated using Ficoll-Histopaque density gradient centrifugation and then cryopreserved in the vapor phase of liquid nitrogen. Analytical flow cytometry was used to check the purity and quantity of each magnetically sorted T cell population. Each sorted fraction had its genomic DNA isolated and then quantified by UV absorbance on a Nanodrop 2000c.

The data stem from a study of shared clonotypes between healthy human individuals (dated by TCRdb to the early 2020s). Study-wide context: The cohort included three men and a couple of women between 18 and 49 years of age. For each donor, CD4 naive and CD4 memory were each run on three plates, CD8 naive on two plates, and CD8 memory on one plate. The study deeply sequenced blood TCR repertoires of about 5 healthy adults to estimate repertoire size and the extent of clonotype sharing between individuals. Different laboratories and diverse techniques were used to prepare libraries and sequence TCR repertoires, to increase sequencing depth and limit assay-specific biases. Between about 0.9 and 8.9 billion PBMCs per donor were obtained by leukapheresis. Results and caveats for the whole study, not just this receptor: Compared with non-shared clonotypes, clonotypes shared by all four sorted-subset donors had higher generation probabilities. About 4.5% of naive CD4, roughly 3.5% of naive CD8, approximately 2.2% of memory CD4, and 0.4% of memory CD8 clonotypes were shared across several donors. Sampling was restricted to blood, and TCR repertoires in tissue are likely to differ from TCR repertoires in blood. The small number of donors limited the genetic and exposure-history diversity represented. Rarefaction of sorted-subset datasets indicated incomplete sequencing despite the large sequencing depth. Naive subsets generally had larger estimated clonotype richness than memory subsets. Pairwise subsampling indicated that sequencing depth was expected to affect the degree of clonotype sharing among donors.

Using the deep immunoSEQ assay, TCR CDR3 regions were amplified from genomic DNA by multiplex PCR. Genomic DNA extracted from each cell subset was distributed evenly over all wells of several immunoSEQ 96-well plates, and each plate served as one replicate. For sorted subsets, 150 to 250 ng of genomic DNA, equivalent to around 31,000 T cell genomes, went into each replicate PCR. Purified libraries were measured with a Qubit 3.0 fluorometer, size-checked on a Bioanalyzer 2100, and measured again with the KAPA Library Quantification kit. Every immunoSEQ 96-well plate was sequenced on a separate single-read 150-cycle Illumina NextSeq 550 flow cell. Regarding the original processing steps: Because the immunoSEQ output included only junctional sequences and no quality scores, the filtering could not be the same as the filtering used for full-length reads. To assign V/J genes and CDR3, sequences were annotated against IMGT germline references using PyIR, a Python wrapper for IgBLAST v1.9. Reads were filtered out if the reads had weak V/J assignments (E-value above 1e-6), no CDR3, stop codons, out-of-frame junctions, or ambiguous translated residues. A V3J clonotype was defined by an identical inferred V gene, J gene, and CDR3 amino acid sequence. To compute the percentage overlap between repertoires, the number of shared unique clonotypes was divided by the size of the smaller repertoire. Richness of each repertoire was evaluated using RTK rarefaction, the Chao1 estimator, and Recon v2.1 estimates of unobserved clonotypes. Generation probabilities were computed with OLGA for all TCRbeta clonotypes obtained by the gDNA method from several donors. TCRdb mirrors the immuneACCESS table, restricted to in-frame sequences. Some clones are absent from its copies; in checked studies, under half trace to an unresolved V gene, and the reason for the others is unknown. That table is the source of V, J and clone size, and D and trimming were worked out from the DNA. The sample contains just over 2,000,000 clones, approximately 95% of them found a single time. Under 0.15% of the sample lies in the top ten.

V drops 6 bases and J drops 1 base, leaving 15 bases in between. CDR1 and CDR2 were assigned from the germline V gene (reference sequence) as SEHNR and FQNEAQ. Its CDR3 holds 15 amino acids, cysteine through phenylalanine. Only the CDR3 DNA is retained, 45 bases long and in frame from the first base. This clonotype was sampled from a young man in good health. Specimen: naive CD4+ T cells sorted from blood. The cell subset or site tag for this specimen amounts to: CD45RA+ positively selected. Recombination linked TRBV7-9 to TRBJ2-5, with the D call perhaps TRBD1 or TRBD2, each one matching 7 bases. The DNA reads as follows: TGTGCCAGCAGTCGCAGCGGGACAGTCCAAGAGACCCAGTACTTC. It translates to CASSRSGTVQETQYF.